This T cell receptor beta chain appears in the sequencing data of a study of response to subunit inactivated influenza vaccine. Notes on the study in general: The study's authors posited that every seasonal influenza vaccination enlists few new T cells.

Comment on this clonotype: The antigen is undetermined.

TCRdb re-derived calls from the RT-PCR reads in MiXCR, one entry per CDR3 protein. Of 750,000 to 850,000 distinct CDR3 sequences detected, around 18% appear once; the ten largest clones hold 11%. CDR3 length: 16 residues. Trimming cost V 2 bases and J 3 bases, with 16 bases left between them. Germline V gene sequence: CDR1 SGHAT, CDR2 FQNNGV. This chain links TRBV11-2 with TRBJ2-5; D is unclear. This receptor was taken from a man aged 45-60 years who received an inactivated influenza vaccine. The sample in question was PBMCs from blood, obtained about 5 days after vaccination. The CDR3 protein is CASSLISEYLKETQYF. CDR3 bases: TGTGCCAGCAGCTTAATTTCGGAGTACCTCAAAGAGACCCAGTACTTC.